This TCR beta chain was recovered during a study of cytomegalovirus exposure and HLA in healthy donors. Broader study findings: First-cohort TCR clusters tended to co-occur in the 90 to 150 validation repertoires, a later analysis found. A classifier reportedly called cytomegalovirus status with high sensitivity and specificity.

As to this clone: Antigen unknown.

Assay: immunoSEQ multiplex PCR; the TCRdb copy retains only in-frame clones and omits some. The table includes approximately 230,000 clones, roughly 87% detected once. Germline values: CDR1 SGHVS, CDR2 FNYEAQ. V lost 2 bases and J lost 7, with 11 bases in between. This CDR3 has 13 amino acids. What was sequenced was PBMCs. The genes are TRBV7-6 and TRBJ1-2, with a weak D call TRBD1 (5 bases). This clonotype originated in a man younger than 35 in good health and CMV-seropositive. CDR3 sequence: CASSLIGAVGYTF. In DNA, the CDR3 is TGTGCCAGCAGCTTAATAGGGGCCGTTGGCTACACCTTC.